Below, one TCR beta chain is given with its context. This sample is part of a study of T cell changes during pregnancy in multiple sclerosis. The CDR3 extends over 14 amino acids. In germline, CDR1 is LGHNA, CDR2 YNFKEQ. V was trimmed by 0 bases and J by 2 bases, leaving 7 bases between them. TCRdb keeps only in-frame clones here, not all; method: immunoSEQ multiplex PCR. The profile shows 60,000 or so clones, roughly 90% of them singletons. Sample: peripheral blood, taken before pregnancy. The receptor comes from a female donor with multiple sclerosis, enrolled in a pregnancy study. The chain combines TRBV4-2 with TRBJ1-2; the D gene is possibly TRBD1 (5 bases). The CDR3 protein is CASSQEGGNYGYTF. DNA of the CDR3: TGTGCCAGCAGCCAAGAGGGGGGGAACTATGGCTACACCTTC.